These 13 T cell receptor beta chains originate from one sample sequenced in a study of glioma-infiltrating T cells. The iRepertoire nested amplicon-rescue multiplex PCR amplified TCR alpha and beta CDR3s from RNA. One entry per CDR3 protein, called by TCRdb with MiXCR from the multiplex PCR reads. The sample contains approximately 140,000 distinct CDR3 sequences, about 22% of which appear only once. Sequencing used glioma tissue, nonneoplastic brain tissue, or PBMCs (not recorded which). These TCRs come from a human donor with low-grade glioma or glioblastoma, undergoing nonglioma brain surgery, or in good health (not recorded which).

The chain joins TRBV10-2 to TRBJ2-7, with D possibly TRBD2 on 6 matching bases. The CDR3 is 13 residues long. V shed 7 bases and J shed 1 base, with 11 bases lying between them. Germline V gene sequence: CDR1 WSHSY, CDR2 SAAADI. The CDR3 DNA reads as TGCGCCAGCAACCGGGGGAGATCCTACGAGCAGTACGTC. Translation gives CASNRGRSYEQYV.

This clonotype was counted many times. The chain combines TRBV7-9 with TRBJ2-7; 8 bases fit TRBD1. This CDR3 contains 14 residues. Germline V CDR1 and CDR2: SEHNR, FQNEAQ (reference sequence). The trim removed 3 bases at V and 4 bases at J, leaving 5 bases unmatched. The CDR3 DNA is TGTGCCAGCAGCTTCATAGACAGGGGTTACGAGCAGTACGTC. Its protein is CASSFIDRGYEQYV.

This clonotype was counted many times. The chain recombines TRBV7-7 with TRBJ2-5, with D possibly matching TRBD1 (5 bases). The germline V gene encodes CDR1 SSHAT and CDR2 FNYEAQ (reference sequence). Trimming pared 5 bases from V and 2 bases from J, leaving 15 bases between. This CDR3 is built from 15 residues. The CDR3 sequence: CASSPTRQSQETQYF. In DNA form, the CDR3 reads TGTGCCAGCAGCCCCACAAGACAGTCGCAAGAGACCCAGTACTTC. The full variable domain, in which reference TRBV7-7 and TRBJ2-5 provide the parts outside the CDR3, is GAGVSQSPRYKVTKRGQDVTLRCDPISSHATLYWYQQALGQGPEFLTYFNYEAQPDKSGLPSDRFSAERPEGSISTLTIQRTEQRDSAMYRCASSPTRQSQETQYFGPGTRLLVL.

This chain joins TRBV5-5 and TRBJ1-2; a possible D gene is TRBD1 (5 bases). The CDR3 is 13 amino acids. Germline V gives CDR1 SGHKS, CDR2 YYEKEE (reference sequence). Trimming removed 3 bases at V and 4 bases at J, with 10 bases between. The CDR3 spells CASSSDRGYGYTF. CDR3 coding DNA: TGTGCCAGCAGCTCCGACAGAGGCTATGGCTACACCTTC.

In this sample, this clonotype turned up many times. The CDR3: CASSYLFSYEQYV. The CDR3 bases are TGTGCCAGCAGTTACCTCTTCTCCTACGAGCAGTACGTC. The chain is built from TRBV2 and TRBJ2-7; the D is unclear. The CDR3 is 13 residues long. Germline CDR1 is SNHLY and CDR2 is FYNNEI. The V end lost 5 bases, the J end lost 0 bases, and 8 bases lay between the germline ends.

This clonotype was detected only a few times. CDR3 in amino acids: CASSLDGSTYEQYV. CDR3 coding DNA: TGTGCCAGCAGTTTAGACGGCAGTACCTACGAGCAGTACGTC. This chain uses TRBV27 with TRBJ2-7, with D unclear. Germline V lookup: CDR1 MNHEY, CDR2 SMNVEV (reference sequence). The V gene lost 2 bases and the J gene lost 2 bases, with 10 bases spanning the gap. The CDR3 runs 14 residues.

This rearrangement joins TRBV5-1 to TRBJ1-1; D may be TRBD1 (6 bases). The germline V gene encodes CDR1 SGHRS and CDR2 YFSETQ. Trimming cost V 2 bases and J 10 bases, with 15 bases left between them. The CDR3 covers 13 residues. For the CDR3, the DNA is TGCGCCAGCAGCTTACGGACAGAATTCGGAGCTTTCTTT. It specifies CASSLRTEFGAFF.

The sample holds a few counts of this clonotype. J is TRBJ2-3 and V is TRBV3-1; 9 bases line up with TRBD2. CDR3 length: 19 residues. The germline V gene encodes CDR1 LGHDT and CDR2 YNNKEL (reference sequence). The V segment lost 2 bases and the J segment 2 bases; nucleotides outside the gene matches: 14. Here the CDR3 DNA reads TGTGCCAGCAGCCAAACCCGGCTAGCGGGGCGTCTCCTCACAGATACGCAGTATTTT. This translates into CASSQTRLAGRLLTDTQYF.

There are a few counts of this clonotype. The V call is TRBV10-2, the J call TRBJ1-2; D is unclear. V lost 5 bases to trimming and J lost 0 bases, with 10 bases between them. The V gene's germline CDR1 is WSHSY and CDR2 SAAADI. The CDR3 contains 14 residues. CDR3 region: CASSHRGSNYGYTF. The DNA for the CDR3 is TGCGCCAGCAGTCATCGGGGATCTAACTATGGCTACACCTTC.

The CDR3 bases are TGTGCCAGCAGCTTACAGGCTCAGCTAAATTCACCCCTCCACTTT. Encoded protein: CASSLQAQLNSPLHF. This rearrangement joins TRBV7-2 to TRBJ1-6; D call uncertain. Germline CDR1 is SGHTA and CDR2 is FQGNSA. This CDR3 has 15 residues. V was cut by 2 bases and J by 7 bases, with 12 bases left in between. Full variable domain (missing parts from reference TRBV7-2 and TRBJ1-6): GAGVSQSPSNKVTEKGKDVELRCDPISGHTALYWYRQSLGQGLEFLIYFQGNSAPDKSGLPSDRFSAERTGGSVSTLTIQRTQQEDSAVYLCASSLQAQLNSPLHFGNGTRLTVT.

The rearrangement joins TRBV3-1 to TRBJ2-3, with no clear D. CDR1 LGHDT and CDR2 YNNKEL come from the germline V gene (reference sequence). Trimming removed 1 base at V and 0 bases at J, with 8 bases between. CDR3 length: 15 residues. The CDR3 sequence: CASSQGTSSTDTQYF. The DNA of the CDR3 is TGTGCCAGCAGCCAAGGCACTTCTAGCACAGATACGCAGTATTTT.

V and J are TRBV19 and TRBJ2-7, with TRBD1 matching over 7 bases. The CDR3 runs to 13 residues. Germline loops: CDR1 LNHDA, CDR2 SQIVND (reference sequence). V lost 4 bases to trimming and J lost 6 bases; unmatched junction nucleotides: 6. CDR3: CASSTTTGTEQYV. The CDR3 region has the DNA TGTGCCAGTAGTACGACGACAGGGACCGAGCAGTACGTC.

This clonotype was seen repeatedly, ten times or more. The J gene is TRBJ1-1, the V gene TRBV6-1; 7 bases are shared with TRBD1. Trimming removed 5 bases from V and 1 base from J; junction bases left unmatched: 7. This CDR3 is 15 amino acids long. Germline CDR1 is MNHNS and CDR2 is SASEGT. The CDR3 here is CASSNDRVENTEAFF. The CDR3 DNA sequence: TGTGCCAGCAGTAACGACAGGGTAGAGAACACTGAAGCTTTCTTT.